The present T cell receptor (beta chain) was sequenced within a study of cytomegalovirus exposure and HLA in healthy donors. The length of the CDR3 is 16 residues. The trim removed 4 bases at V and 4 bases at J, leaving 11 bases unmatched. CDR1 MNHEY and CDR2 SMNVEV come from the germline V gene (reference sequence). The assay was immunoSEQ multiplex PCR, and TCRdb's table has in-frame clones only and misses some. The top ten clones hold approximately 3% of a sample with 150,000 to 200,000 clones, 88% of them seen once. This sequence originates from a man aged 18 to 29 in good health and CMV-seronegative. The sample taken for sequencing was PBMCs. The chain combines TRBV27 with TRBJ1-1; the match to TRBD1 covers 8 bases. The CDR3 reads CASSSLGTGWGTEAFF. CDR3 DNA: TGTGCCAGCAGTTCCCTAGGGACAGGATGGGGCACTGAAGCTTTCTTT.